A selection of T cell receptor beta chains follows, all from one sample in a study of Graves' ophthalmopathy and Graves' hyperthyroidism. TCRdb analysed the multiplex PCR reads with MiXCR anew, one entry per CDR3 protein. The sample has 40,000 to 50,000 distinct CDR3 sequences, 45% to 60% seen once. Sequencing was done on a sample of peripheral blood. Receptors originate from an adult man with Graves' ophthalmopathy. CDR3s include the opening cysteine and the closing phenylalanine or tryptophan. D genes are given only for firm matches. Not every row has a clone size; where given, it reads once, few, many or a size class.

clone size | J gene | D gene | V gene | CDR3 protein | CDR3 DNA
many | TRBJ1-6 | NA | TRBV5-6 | CASSLKGVRSPLHF | TGTGCCAGCAGCTTGAAAGGGGTGAGGTCACCCCTCCACTTT
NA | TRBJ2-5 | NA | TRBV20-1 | CSARDGRTIQETQYF | TGCAGTGCTAGAGATGGACGCACCATCCAAGAGACCCAGTACTTC
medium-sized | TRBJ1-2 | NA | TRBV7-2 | CASSSRNVNYGYTF | TGTGCCAGCAGCTCAAGGAACGTAAACTATGGCTACACCTTC
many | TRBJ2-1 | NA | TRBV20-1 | CSAHGDPSYEQFF | TGCAGTGCTCACGGGGATCCCTCCTATGAGCAGTTCTTC
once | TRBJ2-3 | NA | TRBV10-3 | CAIAEGGLDTQYF | TGTGCCATCGCTGAGGGGGGTCTGGATACGCAGTATTTT
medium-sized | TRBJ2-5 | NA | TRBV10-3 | CAISDLQLQETQYF | TGTGCCATCAGTGATCTACAGCTTCAAGAGACCCAGTACTTC
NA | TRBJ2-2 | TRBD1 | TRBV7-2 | CASSQRGRRIGELVF | TGTGCCAGCAGCCAGAGGGGGCGCAGGATCGGGGAGCTGGTTTTT
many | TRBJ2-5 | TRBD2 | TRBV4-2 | CASSQGTSLETQYF | TGTGCCAGCAGCCAGGGGACTAGCCTGGAGACCCAGTACTTC
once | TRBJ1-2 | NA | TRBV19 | CAGSFPPDWSYGYTF | TGTGCCGGTAGTTTCCCCCCCGATTGGTCGTATGGCTACACCTTC
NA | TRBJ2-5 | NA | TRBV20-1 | CSASVIQYF | TGCAGTGCTAGTGTGATCCAGTACTTC
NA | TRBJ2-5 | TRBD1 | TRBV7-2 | CASSLDGTGVQETQYF | TGTGCCAGCAGCTTAGATGGGACAGGGGTCCAAGAGACCCAGTACTTC
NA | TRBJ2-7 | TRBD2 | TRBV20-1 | CSAREVAGRSYEQHF | TGCAGTGCTAGAGAAGTAGCGGGACGCTCCTACGAGCAGCACTTC
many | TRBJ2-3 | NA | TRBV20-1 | CSARSLGGWSDTQYF | TGCAGTGCTAGGTCCTTAGGGGGTTGGTCAGATACGCAGTATTTT
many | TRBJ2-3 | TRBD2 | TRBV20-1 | CSASSGNTDTQYF | TGCAGTGCGAGTAGCGGGAACACAGATACGCAGTATTTT
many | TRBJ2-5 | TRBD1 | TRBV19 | CTKDRGHRETQYF | TGTACCAAAGACAGGGGCCACCGGGAGACCCAGTACTTC
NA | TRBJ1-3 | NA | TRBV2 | CASRVERGSGNTIYF | TGTGCCAGCAGAGTCGAGAGGGGGAGTGGAAACACCATATATTTT
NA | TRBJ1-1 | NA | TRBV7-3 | CASSRCRAGMNTEAFF | TGTGCCAGCAGCCGATGTCGGGCTGGCATGAACACTGAAGCTTTCTTT
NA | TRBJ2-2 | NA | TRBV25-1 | CASSREPARGRGTGELYF | TGTGCCAGCAGTAGAGAGCCGGCTAGGGGGAGGGGGACCGGGGAGCTGTATTTT
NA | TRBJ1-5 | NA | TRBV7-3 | CASSLDGSRNEHF | TGTGCCAGCAGCTTAGACGGGAGCAGGAATGAGCATTTT
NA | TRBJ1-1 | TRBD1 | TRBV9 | CASSVGDSIPNTEAFF | TGTGCCAGCAGCGTGGGGGACAGCATACCGAACACTGAAGCTTTCTTT
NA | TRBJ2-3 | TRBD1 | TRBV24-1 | CATSDPKPGQPMDTQYF | TGTGCCACCAGTGATCCAAAGCCGGGACAGCCCATGGATACGCAGTATTTT
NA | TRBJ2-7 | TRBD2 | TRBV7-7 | CASSLSSGRIRTYEQYF | TGTGCCAGCTCACTTTCTAGCGGGAGAATCCGCACCTACGAGCAGTACTTC
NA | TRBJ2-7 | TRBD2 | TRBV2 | CASRAGGLAGGEQYF | TGTGCCAGCAGAGCGGGGGGACTAGCGGGAGGCGAGCAGTACTTC
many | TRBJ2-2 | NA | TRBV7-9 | CASSSTNTGELFF | TGTGCCAGCAGCTCGACTAACACCGGGGAGCTGTTTTTT
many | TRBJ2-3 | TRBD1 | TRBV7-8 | CASSLGQGGTDTQYF | TGTGCCAGCAGCCTAGGACAGGGGGGGACAGATACGCAGTATTTT
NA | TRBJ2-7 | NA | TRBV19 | CASSRDAAGVSYEQYF | TGTGCCAGTAGTAGGGACGCGGCTGGAGTCTCCTACGAGCAGTACTTC
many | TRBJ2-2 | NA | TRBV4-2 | CASSQPPRDPTGELFF | TGTGCCAGCAGCCAACCTCCGAGGGATCCCACCGGGGAGCTGTTTTTT
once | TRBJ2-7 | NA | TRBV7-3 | CASSLRGAKQYF | TGTGCCAGCAGCTTACGGGGGGCGAAGCAGTACTTC
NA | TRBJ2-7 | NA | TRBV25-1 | CASSEFHSYEQYF | TGTGCCAGCAGTGAGTTCCACTCCTACGAGCAGTACTTC
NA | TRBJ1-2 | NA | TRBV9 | CASSVAPGLDGNTF | TGTGCCAGCAGCGTAGCCCCAGGGCTGGACGGAAACACCTTC
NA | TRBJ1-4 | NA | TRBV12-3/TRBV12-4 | CASSLGGESNEKLFF | TGTGCCAGCAGTTTAGGGGGGGAATCTAATGAAAAACTGTTTTTT
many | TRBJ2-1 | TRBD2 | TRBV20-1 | CSAMRGGGTVYVEQFF | TGCAGTGCTATGCGGGGGGGCGGGACTGTATATGTTGAGCAGTTCTTC
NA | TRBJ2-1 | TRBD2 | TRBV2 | CASRETSGRANEQFF | TGTGCCAGCAGGGAGACTAGCGGGAGGGCCAATGAGCAGTTCTTC
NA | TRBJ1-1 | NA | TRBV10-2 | CASSESRGGTEAFF | TGCGCCAGCAGTGAGTCAAGAGGGGGCACTGAAGCTTTCTTT
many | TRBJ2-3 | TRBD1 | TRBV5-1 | CASSLQGAGLDTQYF | TGCGCCAGCAGCTTGCAGGGGGCTGGTTTGGATACGCAGTATTTT
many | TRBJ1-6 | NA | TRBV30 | CAWGSSYNSPLHF | TGTGCCTGGGGCAGCTCCTATAATTCACCCCTCCACTTT
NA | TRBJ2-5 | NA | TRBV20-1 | CSPGEALLTETQYF | TGCAGTCCGGGGGAAGCCCTACTGACGGAGACCCAGTACTTC
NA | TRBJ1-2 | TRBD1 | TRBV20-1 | CSCDPGQGVDGYTF | TGCAGTTGCGATCCGGGACAGGGGGTCGATGGCTACACCTTC
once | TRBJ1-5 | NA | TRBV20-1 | CSARMGNGNQPQHF | TGCAGTGCTAGAATGGGAAATGGCAATCAGCCCCAGCATTTT
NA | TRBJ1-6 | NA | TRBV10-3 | CAISESGNSPLHF | TGTGCCATCAGTGAGTCGGGGAATTCACCCCTCCACTTT
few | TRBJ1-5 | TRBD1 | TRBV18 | CASSPPGQGNQPQHF | TGTGCCAGCTCGCCGCCGGGACAGGGTAATCAGCCCCAGCATTTT